The present T cell receptor beta chain was sequenced within a study of T cell clonotyping in hematopoietic cell transplantation. Across the study: Cytoreduction preceded collection of pretransplant recipient samples.

General observations from the study: Broader posttransplant TCR repertoire diversity was predicted by graft donor and pretransplant recipient Inverse Simpson Index values. Recipient TCR diversity dropped after transplant; expanded clonotypes rose from day 30 to 180.

J was trimmed by 3 bases and V by 6 bases; bases with no gene match: 10. This CDR3 has 16 residues. Per the germline V gene, CDR1 is LNHDA and CDR2 is SQIVND (reference sequence). The data were produced by immunoSEQ multiplex PCR, yet TCRdb's version contains in-frame clones alone and is incomplete. The table has around 37,000 clones, around 84% seen once. This clone has only one observation. Its antigen is unidentified. Time point indicated: recipient sample about 28 days before transplant, after cytoreduction. The TCR sequence derives from a man between 60 and 75 years old with acute myeloid leukemia. Some clones in this sample may be carry-over from other donors' samples. Material: peripheral blood mononuclear cells, obtained before stem cell transplant. This sequence joins TRBV19 and TRBJ1-5, with 8 positions matching TRBD1. The CDR3 region has the DNA TGTGCCAGTAGCCGAACACAGGGGGTTGTCAATCAGCCCCAGCATTTT. Its translation: CASSRTQGVVNQPQHF.